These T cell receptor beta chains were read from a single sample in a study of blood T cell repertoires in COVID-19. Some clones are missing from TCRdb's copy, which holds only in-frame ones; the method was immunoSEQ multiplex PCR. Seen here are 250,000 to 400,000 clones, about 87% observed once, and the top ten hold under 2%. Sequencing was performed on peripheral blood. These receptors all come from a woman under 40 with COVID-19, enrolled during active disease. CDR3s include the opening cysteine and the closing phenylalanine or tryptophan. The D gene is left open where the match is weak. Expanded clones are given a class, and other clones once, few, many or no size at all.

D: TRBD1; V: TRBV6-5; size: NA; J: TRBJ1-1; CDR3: CASSWTGLNTEAFF; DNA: TGTGCCAGCAGTTGGACAGGACTTAACACTGAAGCTTTCTTT
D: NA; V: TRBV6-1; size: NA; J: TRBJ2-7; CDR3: CASSENQGPYEQYF; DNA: TGTGCCAGCAGTGAAAATCAGGGCCCCTACGAGCAGTACTTC
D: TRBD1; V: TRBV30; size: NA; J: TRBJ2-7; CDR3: CAWSRTDRAIYEQYF; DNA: TGTGCCTGGAGTCGTACCGACAGGGCTATTTACGAGCAGTACTTC
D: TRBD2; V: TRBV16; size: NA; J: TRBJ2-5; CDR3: CASSRTSSQETQYF; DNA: TGTGCCAGCAGCAGGACTAGCTCTCAAGAGACCCAGTACTTC
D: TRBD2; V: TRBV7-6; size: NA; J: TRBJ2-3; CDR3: CASSLRGLAGGRGSSDTQYF; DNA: TGTGCCAGCAGCTTAAGGGGCCTAGCGGGGGGGCGAGGGAGTTCAGATACGCAGTATTTT
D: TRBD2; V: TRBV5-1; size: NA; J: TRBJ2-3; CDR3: CASSTSGLDTDTQYF; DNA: TGCGCCAGCAGCACATCGGGACTAGACACAGATACGCAGTATTTT
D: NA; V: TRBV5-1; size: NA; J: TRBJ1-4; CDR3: CASSSPGSEKLFF; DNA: TGCGCCAGCAGCAGTCCCGGGTCTGAAAAACTGTTTTTT
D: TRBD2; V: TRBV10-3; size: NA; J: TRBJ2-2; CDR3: CASSGRVGNTGELFF; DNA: TGTGCCTCGTCGGGGAGGGTAGGGAACACCGGGGAGCTGTTTTTT
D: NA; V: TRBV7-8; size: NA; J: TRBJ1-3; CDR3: CASSFSVTGNTIYF; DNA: TGTGCCAGCAGCTTTTCAGTAACTGGAAACACCATATATTTT
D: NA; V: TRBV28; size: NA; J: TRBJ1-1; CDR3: CASNDMDSLNTEAFF; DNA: TGTGCCAGCAATGATATGGACAGCCTGAACACTGAAGCTTTCTTT
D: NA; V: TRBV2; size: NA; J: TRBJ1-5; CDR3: CASSDWGGASNQPQHF; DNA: TGTGCCAGCAGTGATTGGGGAGGGGCGAGCAATCAGCCCCAGCATTTT
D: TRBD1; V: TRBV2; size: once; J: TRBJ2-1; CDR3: CASSPTGSDEQFF; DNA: TGTGCCAGCAGTCCGACAGGGTCTGATGAGCAGTTCTTC
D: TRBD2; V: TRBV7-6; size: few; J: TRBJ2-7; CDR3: CASSPGTSGGAYEQYF; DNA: TGTGCCAGCAGCCCAGGGACTAGCGGGGGGGCCTACGAGCAGTACTTC
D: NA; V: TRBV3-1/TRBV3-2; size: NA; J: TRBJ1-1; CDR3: CASSQVYGAHRGDTEAFF; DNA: TGTGCCAGCAGCCAAGTTTATGGGGCACACCGGGGGGACACTGAAGCTTTCTTT
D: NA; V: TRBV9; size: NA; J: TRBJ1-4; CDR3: CASSPRQQTNEKLFF; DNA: TGTGCCAGCAGCCCGAGACAGCAAACTAATGAAAAACTGTTTTTT
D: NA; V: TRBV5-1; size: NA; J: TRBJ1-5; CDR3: CASSFTGRGDQPQHF; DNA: TGCGCCAGCAGCTTTACAGGGCGGGGGGATCAGCCCCAGCATTTT
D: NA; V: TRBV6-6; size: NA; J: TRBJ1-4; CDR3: CASSPTTGRFEKLFF; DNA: TGTGCCAGCAGTCCCACGACGGGGAGGTTTGAAAAACTGTTTTTT
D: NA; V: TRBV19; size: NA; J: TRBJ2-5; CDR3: CASSRSQNQETQYF; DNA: TGTGCCAGTAGTCGTAGCCAGAACCAAGAGACCCAGTACTTC
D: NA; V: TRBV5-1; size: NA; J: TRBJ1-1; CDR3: CASSLGHKNTEAFF; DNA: TGCGCCAGCAGCTTGGGACACAAGAACACTGAAGCTTTCTTT
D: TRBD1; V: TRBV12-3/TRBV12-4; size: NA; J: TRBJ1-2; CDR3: CASSLDRGYGYTF; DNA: TGTGCCAGCAGTTTAGACAGGGGCTATGGCTACACCTTC
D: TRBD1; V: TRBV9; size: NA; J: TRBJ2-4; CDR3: CASSVGLTGVAKNIQYF; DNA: TGTGCCAGCAGCGTAGGGCTGACAGGGGTGGCCAAAAACATTCAGTACTTC
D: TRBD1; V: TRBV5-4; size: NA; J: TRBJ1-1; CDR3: CASSMDRGYTEAFF; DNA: TGTGCCAGCAGCATGGACAGGGGGTACACTGAAGCTTTCTTT
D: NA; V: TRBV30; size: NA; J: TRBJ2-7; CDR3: CAWNVRGYEQYF; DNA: TGTGCCTGGAACGTACGGGGATACGAGCAGTACTTC
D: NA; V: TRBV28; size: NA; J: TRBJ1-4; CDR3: CASRGANEKLFF; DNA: TGTGCCAGCCGGGGGGCTAATGAAAAACTGTTTTTT
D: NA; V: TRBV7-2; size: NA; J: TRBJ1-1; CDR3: CASSLATAYPLNTEAFF; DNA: TGTGCCAGCAGCTTAGCCACAGCATACCCATTGAACACTGAAGCTTTCTTT
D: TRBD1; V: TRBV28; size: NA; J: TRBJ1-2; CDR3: CASRGTGSNYGYTF; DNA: TGTGCCAGCAGGGGGACAGGGAGTAACTATGGCTACACCTTC
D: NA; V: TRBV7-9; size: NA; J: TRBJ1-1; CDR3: CASSLEQGAEAFF; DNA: TGTGCCAGCAGCTTAGAACAGGGTGCTGAAGCTTTCTTT
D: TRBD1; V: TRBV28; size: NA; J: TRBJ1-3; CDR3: CASSLDRGLAIYF; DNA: TGTGCCAGCAGTTTAGACAGGGGGCTGGCCATATATTTT
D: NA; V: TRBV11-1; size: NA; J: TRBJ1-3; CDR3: CASSGHQGNTIYF; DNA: TGTGCCAGCAGCGGTCATCAGGGAAACACCATATATTTT
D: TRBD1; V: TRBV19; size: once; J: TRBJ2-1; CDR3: CASSIYQGANEQFF; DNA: TGTGCCAGTAGTATTTACCAGGGGGCCAATGAGCAGTTCTTC
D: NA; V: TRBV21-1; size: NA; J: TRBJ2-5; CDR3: CASSKRGQGYHQETQYF; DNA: TGTGCCAGCAGCAAACGTGGACAGGGCTATCACCAAGAGACCCAGTACTTC